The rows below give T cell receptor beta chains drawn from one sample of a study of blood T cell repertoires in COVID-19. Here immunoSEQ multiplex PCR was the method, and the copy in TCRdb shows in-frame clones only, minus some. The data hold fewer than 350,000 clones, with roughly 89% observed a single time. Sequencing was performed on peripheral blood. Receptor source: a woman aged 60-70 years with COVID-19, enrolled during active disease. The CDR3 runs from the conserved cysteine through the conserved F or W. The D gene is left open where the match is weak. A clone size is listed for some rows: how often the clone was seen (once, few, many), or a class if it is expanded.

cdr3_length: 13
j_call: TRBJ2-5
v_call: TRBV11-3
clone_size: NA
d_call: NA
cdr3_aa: CASSPRTEETQYF
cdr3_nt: TGTGCCAGCAGCCCGAGGACAGAGGAGACCCAGTACTTC

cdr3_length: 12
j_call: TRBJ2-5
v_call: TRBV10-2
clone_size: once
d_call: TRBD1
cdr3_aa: CASRTGGETQYF
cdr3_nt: TGCGCCAGCCGGACAGGGGGAGAGACCCAGTACTTC

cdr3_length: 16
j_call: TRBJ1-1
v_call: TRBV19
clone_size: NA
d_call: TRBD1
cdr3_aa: CASSTNRGRANTEAFF
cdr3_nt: TGTGCCAGTAGTACCAACAGGGGACGTGCGAACACTGAAGCTTTCTTT

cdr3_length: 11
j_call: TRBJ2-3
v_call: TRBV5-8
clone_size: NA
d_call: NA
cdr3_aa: CAGGGTDTQYF
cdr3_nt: TGTGCAGGCGGCGGCACAGATACGCAGTATTTT

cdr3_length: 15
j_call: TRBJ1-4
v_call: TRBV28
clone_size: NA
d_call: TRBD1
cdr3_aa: CASSFGDRGVEKLFF
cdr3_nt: TGTGCCAGCAGTTTCGGGGACAGGGGAGTTGAAAAACTGTTTTTT

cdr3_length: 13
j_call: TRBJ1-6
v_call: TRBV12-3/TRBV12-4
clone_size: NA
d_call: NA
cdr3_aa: CASSFQGYSPLHF
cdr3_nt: TGTGCCAGCAGTTTCCAGGGTTACTCACCCCTCCACTTT

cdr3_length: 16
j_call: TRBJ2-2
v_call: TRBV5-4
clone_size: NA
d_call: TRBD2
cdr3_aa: CASSVGIAGGTGELFF
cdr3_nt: TGTGCCAGCAGCGTTGGGATAGCGGGGGGCACCGGGGAGCTGTTTTTT

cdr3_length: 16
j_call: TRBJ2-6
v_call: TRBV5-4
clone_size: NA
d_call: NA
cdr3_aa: CASSVKGGRRANVLTF
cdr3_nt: TGTGCCAGCAGCGTGAAAGGCGGAAGGCGGGCCAACGTCCTGACTTTC

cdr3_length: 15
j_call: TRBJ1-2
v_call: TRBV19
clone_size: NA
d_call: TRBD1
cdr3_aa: CASSRTTGQGLGYTF
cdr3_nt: TGTGCCAGTAGTCGGACCACGGGACAGGGTCTCGGCTACACCTTC

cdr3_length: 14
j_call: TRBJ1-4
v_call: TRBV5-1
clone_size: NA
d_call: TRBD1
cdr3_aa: CASSSQGGNEKLFF
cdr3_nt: TGCGCCAGCAGCTCACAGGGGGGTAATGAAAAACTGTTTTTT

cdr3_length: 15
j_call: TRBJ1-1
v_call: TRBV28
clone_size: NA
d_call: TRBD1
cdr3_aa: CASSSFSTGHTEAFF
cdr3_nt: TGTGCCAGCAGTTCCTTTTCGACAGGGCACACTGAAGCTTTCTTT

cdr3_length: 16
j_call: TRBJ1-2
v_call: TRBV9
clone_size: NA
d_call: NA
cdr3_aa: CASSVQGGLGNYGYTF
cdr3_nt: TGTGCCAGCAGCGTACAGGGTGGGTTGGGTAACTATGGCTACACCTTC

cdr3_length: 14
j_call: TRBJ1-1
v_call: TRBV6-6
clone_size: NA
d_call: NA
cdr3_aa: CASSSSRVNTEAFF
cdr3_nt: TGTGCCAGCAGTTCCTCCCGGGTGAACACTGAAGCTTTCTTT

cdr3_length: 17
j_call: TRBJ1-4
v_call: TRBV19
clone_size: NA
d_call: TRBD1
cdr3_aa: CASSIDRDRAINEKLFF
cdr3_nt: TGTGCCAGTAGTATAGATCGCGACAGGGCCATCAATGAAAAACTGTTTTTT

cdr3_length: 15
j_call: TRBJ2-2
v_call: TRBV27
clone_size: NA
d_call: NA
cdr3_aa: CATTHREGYTGELFF
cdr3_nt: TGTGCCACTACACACAGGGAAGGGTACACCGGGGAGCTGTTTTTT

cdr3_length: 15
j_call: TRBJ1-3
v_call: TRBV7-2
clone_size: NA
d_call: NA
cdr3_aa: CASSLTRGTGNTIYF
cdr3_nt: TGTGCCAGCAGCTTGACCAGAGGCACTGGAAACACCATATATTTT

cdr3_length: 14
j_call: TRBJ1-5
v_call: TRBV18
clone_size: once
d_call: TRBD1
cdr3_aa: CASSQGARGQPQHF
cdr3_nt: TGTGCCAGCTCACAGGGGGCGCGGGGTCAGCCCCAGCATTTT

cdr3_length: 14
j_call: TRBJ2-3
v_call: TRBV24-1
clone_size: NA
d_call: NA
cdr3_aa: CATSFGGSTDTQYF
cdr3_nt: TGTGCCACCAGTTTTGGGGGGAGCACAGATACGCAGTATTTT

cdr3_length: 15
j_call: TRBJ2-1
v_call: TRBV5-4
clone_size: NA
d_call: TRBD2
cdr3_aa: CASSLDAGGYNEQFF
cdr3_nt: TGTGCCAGCAGCTTGGATGCGGGGGGTTACAATGAGCAGTTCTTC

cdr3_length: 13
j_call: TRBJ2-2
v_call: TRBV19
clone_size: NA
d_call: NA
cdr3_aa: CASSLRQDQELFF
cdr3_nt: TGTGCCAGTAGTCTGCGACAAGACCAGGAGCTGTTTTTT

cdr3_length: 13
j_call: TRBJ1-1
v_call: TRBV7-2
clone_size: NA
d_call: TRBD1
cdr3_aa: CASSRDSHTEAFF
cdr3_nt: TGTGCCAGCAGCCGGGACAGCCACACTGAAGCTTTCTTT

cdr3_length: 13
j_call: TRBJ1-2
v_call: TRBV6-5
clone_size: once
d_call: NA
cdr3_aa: CASSYALNYGYTF
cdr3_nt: TGTGCCAGCAGTTATGCGCTCAACTATGGCTACACCTTC

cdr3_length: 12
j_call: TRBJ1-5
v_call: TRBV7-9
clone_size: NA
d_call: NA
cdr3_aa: CASSYEGEPQHF
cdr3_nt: TGTGCCAGCAGCTACGAGGGGGAGCCCCAGCATTTT

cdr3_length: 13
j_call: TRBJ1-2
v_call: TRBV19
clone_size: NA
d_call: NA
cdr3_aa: CASKLLNNYGYTF
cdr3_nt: TGTGCCAGCAAACTCCTCAATAACTATGGCTACACCTTC

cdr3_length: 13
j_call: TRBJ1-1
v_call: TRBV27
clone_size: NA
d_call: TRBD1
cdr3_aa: CASRKTGGTEAFF
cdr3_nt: TGTGCCAGCAGAAAGACAGGGGGCACTGAAGCTTTCTTT

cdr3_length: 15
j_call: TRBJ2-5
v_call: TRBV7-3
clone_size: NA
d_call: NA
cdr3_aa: CASSFLSGKQETQYF
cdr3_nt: TGTGCCAGCAGCTTCCTCTCCGGGAAGCAAGAGACCCAGTACTTC

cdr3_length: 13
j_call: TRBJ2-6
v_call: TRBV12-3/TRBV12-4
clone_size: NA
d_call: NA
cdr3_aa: CASSVSGANVLTF
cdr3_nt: TGTGCCAGCAGTGTATCTGGGGCCAACGTCCTGACTTTC

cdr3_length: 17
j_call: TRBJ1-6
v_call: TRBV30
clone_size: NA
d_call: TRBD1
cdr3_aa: CAWTRRDRGSYNSPLHF
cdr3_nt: TGTGCCTGGACCAGACGGGACAGGGGCTCCTATAATTCACCCCTCCACTTT

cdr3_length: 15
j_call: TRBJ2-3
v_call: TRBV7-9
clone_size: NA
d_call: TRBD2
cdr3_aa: CASSSLRTSADTQYF
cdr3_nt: TGTGCCAGCAGTTCCCTAAGGACTAGTGCAGATACGCAGTATTTT

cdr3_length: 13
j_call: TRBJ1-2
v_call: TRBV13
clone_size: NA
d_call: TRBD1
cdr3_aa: CASSFDRVGGYTF
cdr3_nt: TGTGCCAGCAGTTTTGACAGGGTGGGGGGCTACACCTTC

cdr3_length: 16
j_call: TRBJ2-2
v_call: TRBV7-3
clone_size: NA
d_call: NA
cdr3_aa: CASSPGRLANTGELFF
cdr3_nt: TGTGCCAGCAGCCCCGGTCGTCTAGCGAACACCGGGGAGCTGTTTTTT

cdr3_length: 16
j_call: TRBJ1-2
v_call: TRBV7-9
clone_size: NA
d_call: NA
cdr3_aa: CASSLKSADGSYGYTF
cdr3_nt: TGTGCCAGCAGCTTAAAATCTGCAGACGGGAGCTATGGCTACACCTTC

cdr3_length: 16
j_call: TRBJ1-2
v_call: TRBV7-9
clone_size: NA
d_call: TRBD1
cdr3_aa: CASSLADREVEDGYTF
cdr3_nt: TGTGCCAGCAGCTTAGCGGACAGGGAGGTTGAGGATGGCTACACCTTC

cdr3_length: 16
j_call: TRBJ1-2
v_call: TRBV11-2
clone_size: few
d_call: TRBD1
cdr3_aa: CASSPGPPGQRHGYTF
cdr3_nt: TGTGCCAGCAGCCCGGGACCACCGGGACAGCGGCATGGCTACACCTTC

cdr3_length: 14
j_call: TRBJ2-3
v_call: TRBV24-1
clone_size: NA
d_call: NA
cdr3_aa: CATSRGGSSDTQYF
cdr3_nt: TGTGCCACCAGTAGGGGGGGGTCTTCAGATACGCAGTATTTT

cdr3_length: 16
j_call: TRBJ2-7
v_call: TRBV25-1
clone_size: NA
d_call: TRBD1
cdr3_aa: CASSDLRTGIAYEQYF
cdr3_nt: TGTGCCAGCAGTGACCTCCGGACAGGGATTGCCTACGAGCAGTACTTC

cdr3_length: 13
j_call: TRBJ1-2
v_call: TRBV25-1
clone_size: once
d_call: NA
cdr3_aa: CASAQQEGRGYTF
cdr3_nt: TGTGCCAGCGCCCAGCAGGAGGGTCGGGGCTACACCTTC

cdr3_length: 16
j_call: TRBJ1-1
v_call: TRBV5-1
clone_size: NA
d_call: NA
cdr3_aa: CASSLERAQRNTEAFF
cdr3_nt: TGCGCCAGCAGCTTGGAGAGGGCCCAGCGGAACACTGAAGCTTTCTTT

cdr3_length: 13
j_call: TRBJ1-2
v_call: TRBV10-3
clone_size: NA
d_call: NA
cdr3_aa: CAISPVGADGYTF
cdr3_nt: TGTGCCATCAGTCCAGTAGGGGCTGACGGCTACACCTTC

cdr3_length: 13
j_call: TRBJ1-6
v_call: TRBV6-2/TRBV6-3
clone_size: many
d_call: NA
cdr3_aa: CASSLQGNSPLHF
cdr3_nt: TGTGCCAGCAGTTTACAGGGAAATTCACCCCTCCACTTT

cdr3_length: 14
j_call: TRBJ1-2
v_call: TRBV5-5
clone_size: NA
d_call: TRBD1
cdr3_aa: CASSLDRGRDGYTF
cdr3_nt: TGTGCCAGCAGCTTGGACAGGGGGCGAGATGGCTACACCTTC

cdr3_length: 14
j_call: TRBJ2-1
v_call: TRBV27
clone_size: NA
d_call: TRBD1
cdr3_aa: CASSKGTGGGEQFF
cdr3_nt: TGTGCCAGCAGTAAAGGGACAGGGGGCGGTGAGCAGTTCTTC